Sequencing of this T cell receptor (beta chain) was carried out in a study of cytomegalovirus exposure and HLA in healthy donors. Study outcomes and limitations: Previously analyzed data showed that most TCR beta V segments were productive at a frequency of about 90% or about 30%.

Worth noting for this clone: Its antigen is not identified.

Both 60 Vbeta primers and 13 Jbeta primers went into the PCR. Profiling relied on immunoSEQ multiplex PCR, and the TCRdb table lists in-frame clones only, not all of them. Altogether 200,000 to 250,000 clones are present, 60% to 80% being singletons, with the ten largest covering 3% to 4.5%. Looked up from germline, CDR1 is MNHNY and CDR2 is SVGAGI (reference sequence). CDR3 size: 14 residues. Trimming removed 1 base from V and 7 bases from J, with 10 bases in between. The source material was PBMCs. The gene calls are TRBV6-6 and TRBJ1-4; no clear D gene. This TCR was sampled from a male donor in good health and CMV-seronegative. The CDR3 coding sequence is TGTGCCAGCAGTTACTACGGGAGGAGTGAAAAACTGTTTTTT. This codes for CASSYYGRSEKLFF.